Listed below are T cell receptor beta chains from one sample, sequenced in a study of long-term antiretroviral therapy in people with HIV. The assay was immunoSEQ multiplex PCR, and TCRdb's table has in-frame clones only and misses some. The sample includes about 43,000 clones, less than 95% of them seen just once. This material consisted of unsorted PBMCs, taken around 9.2 years after starting antiretroviral therapy. The source is a man younger than 45 with HIV. Each CDR3 is given with its conserved first and last residue. D genes are given only for firm matches. Rows may omit the clone size; those that give it use once, few, many or a size class.

J,D,size,V,DNA,CDR3
TRBJ1-2,.,once,TRBV5-6,TGTGCCAGCAGGGGAAAGGGGGTCAGCGGCCTCTATGGCTACACCTTC,CASRGKGVSGLYGYTF
TRBJ2-1,.,.,TRBV28,TGTGCCAGCAGTGGATTAACCGGCCCTAACAATGAGCAGTTCTTC,CASSGLTGPNNEQFF
TRBJ1-2,.,.,TRBV7-9,TGTGCCAGCAGCAGGCCGGGCTGGGAGGCCACCCATGGCTACACCTTC,CASSRPGWEATHGYTF
TRBJ2-3,.,.,TRBV4-2,TGTGCCAGCAGCCAAGAAAGGGGCGGTGCCTTAGATACGCAGTATTTT,CASSQERGGALDTQYF
TRBJ1-1,.,.,TRBV9,TGTGCCAGCAGCCCCGGGGGGCAAAACACTGAAGCTTTCTTT,CASSPGGQNTEAFF
TRBJ1-4,.,.,TRBV2,TGTGCCAGCATGAAGGAACAGGGTTCTAATGAAAAACTGTTTTTT,CASMKEQGSNEKLFF
TRBJ2-5,TRBD2,.,TRBV28,TGTGCCAGCAGTTCCCCCGGGACTAGGAAAGAGACCCAGTACTTC,CASSSPGTRKETQYF
TRBJ1-4,TRBD1,.,TRBV9,TGTGCCAGCTCCGAACAGGGGGTCGGTGAAAAACTGTTTTTT,CASSEQGVGEKLFF
TRBJ2-5,TRBD1,.,TRBV5-5,TGTGCCAGCAGCTCGGACAGGGAACAAGAGACCCAGTACTTC,CASSSDREQETQYF
TRBJ2-3,.,.,TRBV2,TGTGCCAGCGCGGTGGGCACAGATACGCAGTATTTT,CASAVGTDTQYF
TRBJ2-2,.,once,TRBV4-1,TGCGCCAGCAGCCCCCTAGGGGGGGGGACCGGGGAGCTGTTTTTT,CASSPLGGGTGELFF
TRBJ1-4,.,.,TRBV2,TGTGCCAGCAGTGAAGCGCCGGAAAAACTGTTTTTT,CASSEAPEKLFF
TRBJ1-5,.,.,TRBV6-5,TGTGCCAGCAGTTACTCCGGGTATAGCAATCAGCCCCAGCATTTT,CASSYSGYSNQPQHF
TRBJ1-1,.,.,TRBV19,TGTGCCAGTAGTGCACACGGACGTGGGAACACTGAAGCTTTCTTT,CASSAHGRGNTEAFF
TRBJ1-1,TRBD1,.,TRBV10-3,TGTGCCATTTCGACAGGGTCGGGCACTGAAGCTTTCTTT,CAISTGSGTEAFF
TRBJ1-6,.,.,TRBV5-1,TGCGCCAGCAGCCTAGGGGTAGGGGTTGATTCACCCCTCCACTTT,CASSLGVGVDSPLHF
TRBJ1-1,.,.,TRBV6-5,TGTGCCAGCAGTTACTCGACGGGGGCGCTGAACACTGAAGCTTTCTTT,CASSYSTGALNTEAFF
TRBJ1-2,.,.,TRBV6-1,TGTGCCAGCATGGGGAGCGGGTTTGATAACTATGGCTACACCTTC,CASMGSGFDNYGYTF
TRBJ2-7,.,.,TRBV2,TGTGCCAGCAGTACAGGGATTGAGCAGTACTTC,CASSTGIEQYF
TRBJ2-3,.,few,TRBV9,TGTGCCAGCAGCGTAACCATCACAGATACGCAGTATTTT,CASSVTITDTQYF
TRBJ1-5,.,.,TRBV11-2,TGTGCCAGCAGCATACAGGAGGATCAGCCCCAGCATTTT,CASSIQEDQPQHF
TRBJ1-5,.,.,TRBV7-3,TGTGCCAGCAGATTAAAGGTTTTCAAGCCCCAGCATTTT,CASRLKVFKPQHF
TRBJ1-1,.,.,TRBV2,TGTGCCAGCCGGCAGCAGAACACTGAAGCTTTCTTT,CASRQQNTEAFF
TRBJ2-1,TRBD1,.,TRBV9,TGTGCCAGCAGCCTTGAGAGGGCAGGGGGCGGAGATGAGCAGTTCTTC,CASSLERAGGGDEQFF
TRBJ1-1,TRBD1,.,TRBV11-1,TGTGCCAGCAGGAGACAGGGTGACACTGAAGCTTTCTTT,CASRRQGDTEAFF
TRBJ1-4,TRBD1,.,TRBV30,TGTGCCTGGAGTACCGGACAGGGTGAAAAACTGTTTTTT,CAWSTGQGEKLFF
TRBJ2-7,.,.,TRBV13,TGTGCCAGCAGCTTAGCGGGGGCCCCCCCTGTCGGCGAGCAGTACTTC,CASSLAGAPPVGEQYF
TRBJ1-1,.,once,TRBV6-1,TGTGCCAGCAAACAGAATAGACCTACTGAAGCTTTCTTT,CASKQNRPTEAFF
TRBJ1-4,.,.,TRBV2,TGTGCCAGCAGTGAAGCGCTTGGGTATAATGAAAAACTGTTTTTT,CASSEALGYNEKLFF
TRBJ1-1,.,.,TRBV4-2,TGTGCCAGCAGCCAAGGGGACCGGGACATGAACACTGAAGCTTTCTTT,CASSQGDRDMNTEAFF
TRBJ1-1,.,.,TRBV5-4,TGTGCCAGCAGCTTGGAGGGTCAGTCGAAAGCTTTCTTT,CASSLEGQSKAFF
TRBJ1-2,.,.,TRBV10-2,TGCGCCAGCAGTGCCTATCTCCGGGACAACTATGGCTACACCTTC,CASSAYLRDNYGYTF
TRBJ2-1,TRBD1,.,TRBV7-6,TGTGCCAGCAGCCGCCAGGGACAGGGATCCTACAATGAGCAGTTCTTC,CASSRQGQGSYNEQFF
TRBJ1-5,.,.,TRBV28,TGTGCCAGCAGTTTACGGGCTGACGGGAATCAGCCCCAGCATTTT,CASSLRADGNQPQHF
TRBJ1-1,.,.,TRBV4-1,TGCGCCAGCAGCCAAGGGTACGGGGGAAAGACTGAAGCTTTCTTT,CASSQGYGGKTEAFF
TRBJ2-2,.,.,TRBV6-1,TGTGCCAGCAGTCCCGGGACATTGAACACCGGGGAGCTGTTTTTT,CASSPGTLNTGELFF
TRBJ2-5,TRBD2,.,TRBV9,TGTGCCAGCAGCGTAGGGGAGGGGGGGACTAGGAGCCAAGAGACCCAGTACTTC,CASSVGEGGTRSQETQYF
TRBJ1-6,.,.,TRBV30,TGTGCCTGGAGTCCGACAGGTCCACCCCTCCACTTT,CAWSPTGPPLHF
TRBJ2-2,.,.,TRBV7-6,TGTGCCAGCAGCTTCACCTCGGGGGTTGCAGGGGAGCTGTTTTTT,CASSFTSGVAGELFF
TRBJ2-1,.,.,TRBV10-2,TGCGCCAGCAGTGTCCTCTCAGACTCCTACAATGAGCAGTTCTTC,CASSVLSDSYNEQFF
TRBJ1-1,.,.,TRBV9,TGTGCCAGCAGCCGGGGACACTCGAACACTGAAGCTTTCTTT,CASSRGHSNTEAFF
TRBJ2-7,.,.,TRBV25-1,TGTGCCAGCAGTGAGCCGGTAGGGTACGAGCAGTACTTC,CASSEPVGYEQYF
TRBJ1-1,.,.,TRBV6-5,TGTGCCAGCAGCGAGATAGAGAACACTGAAGCTTTCTTT,CASSEIENTEAFF
TRBJ2-5,.,.,TRBV15,TGTGCCACCAGCAGCCCGGGGGAACCCCAAGAGACCCAGTACTTC,CATSSPGEPQETQYF
TRBJ1-2,.,.,TRBV6-6,TGTGCCAGCAGCACGGACAGCCAAAAGTACACCTTC,CASSTDSQKYTF
TRBJ1-1,.,.,TRBV7-2,TGTGCCAGCAGCAGTACAGGGACTTGGGCTGAAGCTTTCTTT,CASSSTGTWAEAFF